The entry below describes one T cell receptor (beta chain). Template for every sorted-subset replicate PCR totaled approximately 0.2 ug DNA, 30,000 to 35,000 T cell genomes. Libraries were prepared by immunoSEQ multiplex PCR; TCRdb keeps only in-frame clonotypes and omits some of them. This sample yields fewer than 700,000 clones, of which about 95% are seen a single time; 0.095% to 0.14% belongs to the top ten. V lost 3 bases to trimming and J lost 10 bases, with 10 bases between them. Germline loops: CDR1 SGHVS, CDR2 FNYEAQ. This CDR3 is 12 amino acids long. CD8 cells regarded as naive lacked CD45RO, were positively chosen for CCR7, and omitted terminally differentiated effector memory CD45RA+ cells. This entry comes from a study of shared clonotypes between healthy human individuals. Overall study: CD4 naive cells filled three plates per donor, CD4 memory three, CD8 naive two and CD8 memory one.

The chain uses TRBV7-6 and TRBJ2-1; the D call may be TRBD1 or TRBD2 (5 bases each). The TCR originated in a woman under 40 in good health. The sample was naive CD8+ T cells sorted from blood. This chain's CDR3 is CASSFLGREQFF. The CDR3 DNA is TGTGCCAGCAGCTTTCTGGGACGGGAGCAGTTCTTC.